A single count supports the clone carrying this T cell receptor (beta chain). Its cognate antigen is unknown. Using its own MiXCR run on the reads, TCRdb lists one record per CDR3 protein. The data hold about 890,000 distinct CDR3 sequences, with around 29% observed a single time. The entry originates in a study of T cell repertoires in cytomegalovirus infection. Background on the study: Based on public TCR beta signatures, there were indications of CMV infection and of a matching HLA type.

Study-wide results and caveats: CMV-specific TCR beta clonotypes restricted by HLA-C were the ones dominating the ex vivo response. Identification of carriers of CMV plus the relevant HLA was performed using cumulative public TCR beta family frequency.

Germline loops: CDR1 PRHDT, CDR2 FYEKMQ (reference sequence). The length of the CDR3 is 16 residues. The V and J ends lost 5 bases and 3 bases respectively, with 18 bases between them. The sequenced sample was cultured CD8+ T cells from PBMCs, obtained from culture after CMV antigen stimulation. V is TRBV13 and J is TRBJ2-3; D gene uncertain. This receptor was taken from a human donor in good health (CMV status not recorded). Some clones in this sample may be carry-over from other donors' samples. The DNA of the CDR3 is TGTGCCAGCAGCCTCCCGGATAGTGACGCGACAGATACGCAGTATTTT. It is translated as CASSLPDSDATDTQYF.